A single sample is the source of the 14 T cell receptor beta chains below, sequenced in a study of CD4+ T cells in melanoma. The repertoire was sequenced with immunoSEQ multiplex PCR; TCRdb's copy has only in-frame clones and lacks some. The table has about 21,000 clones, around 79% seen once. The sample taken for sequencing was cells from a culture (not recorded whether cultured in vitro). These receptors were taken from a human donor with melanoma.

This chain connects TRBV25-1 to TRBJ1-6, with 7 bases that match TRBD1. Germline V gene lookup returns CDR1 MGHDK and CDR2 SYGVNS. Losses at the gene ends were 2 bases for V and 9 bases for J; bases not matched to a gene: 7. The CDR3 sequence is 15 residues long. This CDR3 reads CASSENDRDGSPLHF. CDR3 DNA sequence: TGTGCCAGCAGTGAAAACGACAGGGATGGTTCACCCCTCCACTTT. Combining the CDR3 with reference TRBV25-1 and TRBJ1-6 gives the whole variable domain EADIYQTPRYLVIGTGKKITLECSQTMGHDKMYWYQQDPGMELHLIHYSYGVNSTEKGDLSSESTVSRIRTEHFPLTLESARPSHTSQYLCASSENDRDGSPLHFGNGTRLTVT.

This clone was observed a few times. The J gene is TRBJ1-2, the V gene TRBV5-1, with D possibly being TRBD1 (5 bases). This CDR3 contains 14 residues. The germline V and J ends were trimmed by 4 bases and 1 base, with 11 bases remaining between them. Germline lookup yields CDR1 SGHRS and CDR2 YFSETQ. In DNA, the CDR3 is TGCGCCAGCAGCGCGGGGCGAATTAACTATGGCTACACCTTC. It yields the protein CASSAGRINYGYTF.

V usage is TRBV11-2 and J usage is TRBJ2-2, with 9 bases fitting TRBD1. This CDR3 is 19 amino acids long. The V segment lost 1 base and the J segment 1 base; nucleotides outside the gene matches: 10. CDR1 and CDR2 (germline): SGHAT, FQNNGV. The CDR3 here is CASSLGPGQGAGNTGELFF. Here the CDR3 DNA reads TGTGCCAGCAGCTTAGGCCCGGGACAGGGAGCCGGGAACACCGGGGAGCTGTTTTTT.

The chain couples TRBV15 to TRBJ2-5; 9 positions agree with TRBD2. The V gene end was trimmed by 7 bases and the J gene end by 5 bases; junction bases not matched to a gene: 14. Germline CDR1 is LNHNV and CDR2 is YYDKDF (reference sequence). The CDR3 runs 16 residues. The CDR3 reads CATTRDGGGAGETQYF. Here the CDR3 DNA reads TGTGCCACCACGAGGGACGGCGGGGGGGCTGGGGAGACCCAGTACTTC. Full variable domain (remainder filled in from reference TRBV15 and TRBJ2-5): DAMVIQNPRYQVTQFGKPVTLSCSQTLNHNVMYWYQQKSSQAPKLLFHYYDKDFNNEADTPDNFQSRRPNTSFCFLDIRSPGLGDTAMYLCATTRDGGGAGETQYFGPGTRLLVL.

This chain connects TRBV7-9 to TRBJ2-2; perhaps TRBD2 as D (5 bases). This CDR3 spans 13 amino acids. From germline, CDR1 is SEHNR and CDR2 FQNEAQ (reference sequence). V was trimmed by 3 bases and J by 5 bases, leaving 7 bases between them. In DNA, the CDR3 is TGTGCCAGCAGCTTGAGGGAGACCGGGGAGCTGTTTTTT. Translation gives CASSLRETGELFF.

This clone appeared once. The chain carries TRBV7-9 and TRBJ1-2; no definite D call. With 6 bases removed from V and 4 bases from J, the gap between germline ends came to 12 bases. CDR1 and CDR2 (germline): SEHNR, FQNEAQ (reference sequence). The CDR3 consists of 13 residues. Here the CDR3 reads CASRKDDGYGYTF. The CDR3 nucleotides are TGTGCCAGCAGGAAGGACGACGGCTATGGCTACACCTTC.

CDR3 coding DNA: TGTGCCAGCAGCGGTCGGGACAGGTTGGCAGATACGCAGTATTTT. It encodes CASSGRDRLADTQYF. The chain couples TRBV7-2 to TRBJ2-3, with 8 bases that match TRBD1. The CDR3 runs to 15 residues. V shed 5 bases, J shed 4 bases, and the junction held 8 bases outside the gene matches. CDR1 SGHTA and CDR2 FQGNSA come from the germline V gene.

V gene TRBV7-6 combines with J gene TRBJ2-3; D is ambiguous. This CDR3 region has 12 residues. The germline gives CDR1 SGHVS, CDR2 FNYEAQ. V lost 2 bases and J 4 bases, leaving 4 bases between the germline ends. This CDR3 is CASSLQADTQYF. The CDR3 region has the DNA TGTGCCAGCAGCTTACAGGCAGATACGCAGTATTTT.

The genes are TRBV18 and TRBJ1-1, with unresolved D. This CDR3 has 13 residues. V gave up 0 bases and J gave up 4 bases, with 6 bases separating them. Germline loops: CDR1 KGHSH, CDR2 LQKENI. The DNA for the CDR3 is TGTGCCAGCTCACCACCGTCAGGCACTGAAGCTTTCTTT. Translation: CASSPPSGTEAFF.

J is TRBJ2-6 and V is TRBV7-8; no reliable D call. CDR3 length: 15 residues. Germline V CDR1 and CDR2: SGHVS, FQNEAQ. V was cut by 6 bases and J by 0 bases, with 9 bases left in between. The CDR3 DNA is TGTGCCAGCAGGCCCCTCCGCTCTGGGGCCAACGTCCTGACTTTC. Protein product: CASRPLRSGANVLTF. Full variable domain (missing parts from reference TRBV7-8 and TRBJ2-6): GAGVSQSPRYKVAKRGQDVALRCDPISGHVSLFWYQQALGQGPEFLTYFQNEAQLDKSGLPSDRFFAERPEGSVSTLKIQRTQQEDSAVYLCASRPLRSGANVLTFGAGSRLTVL.

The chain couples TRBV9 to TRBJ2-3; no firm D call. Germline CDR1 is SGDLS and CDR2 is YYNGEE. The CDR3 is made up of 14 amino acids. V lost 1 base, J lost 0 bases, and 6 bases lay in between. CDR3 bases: TGTGCCAGCAGCGTATCCGGTAGCACAGATACGCAGTATTTT. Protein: CASSVSGSTDTQYF.

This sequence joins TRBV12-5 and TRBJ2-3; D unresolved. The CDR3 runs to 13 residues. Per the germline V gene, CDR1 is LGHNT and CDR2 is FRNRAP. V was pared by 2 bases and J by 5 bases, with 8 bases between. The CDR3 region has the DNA TGTGCTAGTGGTTTGACACAACTAGATACGCAGTATTTT. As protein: CASGLTQLDTQYF.

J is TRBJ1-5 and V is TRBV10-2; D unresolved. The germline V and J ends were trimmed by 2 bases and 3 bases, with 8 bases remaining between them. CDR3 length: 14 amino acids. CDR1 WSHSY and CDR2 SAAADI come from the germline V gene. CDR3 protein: CASSEGSPNQPQHF. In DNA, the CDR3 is TGCGCCAGCAGTGAGGGGTCCCCCAATCAGCCCCAGCATTTT.

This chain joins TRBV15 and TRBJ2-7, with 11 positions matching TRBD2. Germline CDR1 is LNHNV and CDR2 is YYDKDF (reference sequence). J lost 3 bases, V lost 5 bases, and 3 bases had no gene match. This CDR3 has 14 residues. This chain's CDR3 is CATSGGLAGYEQYF. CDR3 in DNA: TGTGCCACCAGCGGAGGACTAGCGGGCTACGAGCAGTACTTC.